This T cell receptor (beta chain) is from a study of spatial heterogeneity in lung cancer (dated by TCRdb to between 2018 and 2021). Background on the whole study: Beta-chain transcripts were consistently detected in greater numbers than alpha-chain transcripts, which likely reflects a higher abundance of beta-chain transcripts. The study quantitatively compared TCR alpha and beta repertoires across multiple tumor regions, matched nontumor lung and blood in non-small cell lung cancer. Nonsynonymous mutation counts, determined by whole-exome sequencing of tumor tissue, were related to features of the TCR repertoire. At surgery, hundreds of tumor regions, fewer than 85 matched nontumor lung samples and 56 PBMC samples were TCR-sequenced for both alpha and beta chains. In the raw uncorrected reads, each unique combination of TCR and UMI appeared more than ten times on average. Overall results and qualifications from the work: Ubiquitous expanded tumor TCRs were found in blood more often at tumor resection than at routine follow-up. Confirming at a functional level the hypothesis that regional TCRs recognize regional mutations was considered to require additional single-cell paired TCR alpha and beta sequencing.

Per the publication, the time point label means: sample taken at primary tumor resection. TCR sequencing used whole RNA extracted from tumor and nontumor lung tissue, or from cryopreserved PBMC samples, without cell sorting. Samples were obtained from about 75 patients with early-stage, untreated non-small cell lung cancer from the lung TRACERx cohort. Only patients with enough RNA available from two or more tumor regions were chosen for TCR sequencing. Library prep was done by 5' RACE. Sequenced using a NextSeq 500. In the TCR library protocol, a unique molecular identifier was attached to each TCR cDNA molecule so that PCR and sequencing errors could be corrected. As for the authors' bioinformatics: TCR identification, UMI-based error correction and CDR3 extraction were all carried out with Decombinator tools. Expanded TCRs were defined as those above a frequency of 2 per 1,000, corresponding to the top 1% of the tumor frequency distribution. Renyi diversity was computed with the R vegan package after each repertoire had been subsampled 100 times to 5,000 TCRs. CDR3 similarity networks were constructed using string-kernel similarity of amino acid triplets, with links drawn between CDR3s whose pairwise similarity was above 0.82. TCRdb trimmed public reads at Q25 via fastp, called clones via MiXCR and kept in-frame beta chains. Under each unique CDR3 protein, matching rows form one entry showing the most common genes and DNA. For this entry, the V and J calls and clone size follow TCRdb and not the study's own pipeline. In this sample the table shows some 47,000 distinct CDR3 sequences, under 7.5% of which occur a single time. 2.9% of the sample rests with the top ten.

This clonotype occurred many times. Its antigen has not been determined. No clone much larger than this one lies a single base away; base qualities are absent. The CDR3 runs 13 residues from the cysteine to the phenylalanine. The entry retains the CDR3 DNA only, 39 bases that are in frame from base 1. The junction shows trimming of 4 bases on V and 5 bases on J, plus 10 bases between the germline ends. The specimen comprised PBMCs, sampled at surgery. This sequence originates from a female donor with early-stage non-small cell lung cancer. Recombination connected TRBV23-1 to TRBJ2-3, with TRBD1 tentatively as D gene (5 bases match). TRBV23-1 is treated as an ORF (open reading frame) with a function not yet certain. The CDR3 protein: CASSRGQGDTQYF. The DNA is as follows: TGCGCCAGCAGTCGGGGTCAGGGAGATACGCAGTATTTT.